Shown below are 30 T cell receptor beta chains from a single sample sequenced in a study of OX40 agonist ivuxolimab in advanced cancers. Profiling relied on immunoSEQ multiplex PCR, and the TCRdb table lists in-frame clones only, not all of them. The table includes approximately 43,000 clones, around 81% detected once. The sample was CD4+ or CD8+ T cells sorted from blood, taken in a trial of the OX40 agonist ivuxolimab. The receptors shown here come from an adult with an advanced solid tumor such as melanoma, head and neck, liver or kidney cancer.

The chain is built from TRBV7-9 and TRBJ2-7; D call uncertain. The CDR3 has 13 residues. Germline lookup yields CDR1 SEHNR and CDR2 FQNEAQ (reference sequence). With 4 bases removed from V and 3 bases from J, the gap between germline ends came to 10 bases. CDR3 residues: CASSSPHIYEQYF. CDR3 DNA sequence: TGTGCCAGCAGCTCTCCTCATATCTACGAGCAGTACTTC.

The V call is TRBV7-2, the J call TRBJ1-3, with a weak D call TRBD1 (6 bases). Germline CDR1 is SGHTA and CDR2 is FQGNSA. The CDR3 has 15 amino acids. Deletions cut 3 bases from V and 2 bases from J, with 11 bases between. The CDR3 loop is CASSLAGQPGNTIYF. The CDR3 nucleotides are TGTGCCAGCAGCTTGGCCGGACAGCCTGGAAACACCATATATTTT.

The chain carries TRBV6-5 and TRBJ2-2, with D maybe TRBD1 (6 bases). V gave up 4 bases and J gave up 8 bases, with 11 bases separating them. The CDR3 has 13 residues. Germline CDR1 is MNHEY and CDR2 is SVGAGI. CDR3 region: CASSSTGRGELFF. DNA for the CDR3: TGTGCCAGCAGTTCCACAGGGCGGGGGGAGCTGTTTTTT.

CDR3 bases: TGTGCCAGCCGCCCAGGGACTACTTCCACCGGGGAGCTGTTTTTT. It codes for CASRPGTTSTGELFF. This sequence joins TRBV6-5 and TRBJ2-2, with 7 bases that match TRBD2. Germline V gene lookup returns CDR1 MNHEY and CDR2 SVGAGI. The CDR3 consists of 15 residues. Trimming took 8 bases from V and 4 from J; bases not matched to a gene: 10.

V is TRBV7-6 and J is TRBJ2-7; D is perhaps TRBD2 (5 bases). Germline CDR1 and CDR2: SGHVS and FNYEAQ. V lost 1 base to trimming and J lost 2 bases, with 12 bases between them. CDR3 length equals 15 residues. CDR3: CASSLDLAAAYEQYF. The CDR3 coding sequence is TGTGCCAGCAGCTTAGACCTAGCAGCCGCCTACGAGCAGTACTTC. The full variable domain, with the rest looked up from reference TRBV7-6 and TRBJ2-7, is GAGVSQSPRYKVTKRGQDVALRCDPISGHVSLYWYRQALGQGPEFLTYFNYEAQQDKSGLPNDRFSAERPEGSISTLTIQRTEQRDSAMYRCASSLDLAAAYEQYFGPGTRLTVT.

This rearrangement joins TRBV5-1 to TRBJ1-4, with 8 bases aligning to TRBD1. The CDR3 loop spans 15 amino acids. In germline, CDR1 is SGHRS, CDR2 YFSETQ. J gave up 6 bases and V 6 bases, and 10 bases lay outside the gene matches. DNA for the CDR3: TGCGCCAGCAACCCGACAGGGGAGGTTTATGAAAAACTGTTTTTT. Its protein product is CASNPTGEVYEKLFF. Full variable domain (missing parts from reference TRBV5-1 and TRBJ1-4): KAGVTQTPRYLIKTRGQQVTLSCSPISGHRSVSWYQQTPGQGLQFLFEYFSETQRNKGNFPGRFSGRQFSNSRSEMNVSTLELGDSALYLCASNPTGEVYEKLFFGSGTQLSVL.

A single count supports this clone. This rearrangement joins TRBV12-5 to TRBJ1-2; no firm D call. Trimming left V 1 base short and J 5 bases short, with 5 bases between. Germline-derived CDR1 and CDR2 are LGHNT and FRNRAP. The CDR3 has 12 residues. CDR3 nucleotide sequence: TGTGCTAGTGGTTTGGACACATATGGCTACACCTTC. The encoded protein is CASGLDTYGYTF.

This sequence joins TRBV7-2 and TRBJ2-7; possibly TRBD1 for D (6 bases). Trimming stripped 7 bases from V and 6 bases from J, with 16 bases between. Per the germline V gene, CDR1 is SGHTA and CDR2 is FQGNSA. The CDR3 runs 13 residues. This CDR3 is CASTNTHRVEQYF. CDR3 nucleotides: TGTGCCAGCACCAACACCCACAGGGTCGAGCAGTACTTC.

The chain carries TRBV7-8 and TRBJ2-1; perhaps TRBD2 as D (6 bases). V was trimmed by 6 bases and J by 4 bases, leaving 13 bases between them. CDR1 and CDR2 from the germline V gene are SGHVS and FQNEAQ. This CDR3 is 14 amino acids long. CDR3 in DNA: TGTGCCAGCAGACCCGGGACTTCTTACAATGAGCAGTTCTTC. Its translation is CASRPGTSYNEQFF.

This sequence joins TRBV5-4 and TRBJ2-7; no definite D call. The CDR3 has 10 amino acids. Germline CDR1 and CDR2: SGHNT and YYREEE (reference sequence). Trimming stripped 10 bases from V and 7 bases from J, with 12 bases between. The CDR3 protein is CARTTLEQYF. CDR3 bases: TGTGCCCGCACTACGTTGGAGCAGTACTTC.

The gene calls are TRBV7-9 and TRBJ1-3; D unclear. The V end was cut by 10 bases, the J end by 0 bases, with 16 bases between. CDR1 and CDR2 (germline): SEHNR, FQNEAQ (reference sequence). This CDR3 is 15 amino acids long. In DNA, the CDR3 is TGTGCCACCTCTTCGACGATGAGCTCTGGAAACACCATATATTTT. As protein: CATSSTMSSGNTIYF. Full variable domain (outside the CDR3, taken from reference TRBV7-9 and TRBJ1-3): DTGVSQNPRHKITKRGQNVTFRCDPISEHNRLYWYRQTLGQGPEFLTYFQNEAQLEKSRLLSDRFSAERPKGSFSTLEIQRTEQGDSAMYLCATSSTMSSGNTIYFGEGSWLTVV.

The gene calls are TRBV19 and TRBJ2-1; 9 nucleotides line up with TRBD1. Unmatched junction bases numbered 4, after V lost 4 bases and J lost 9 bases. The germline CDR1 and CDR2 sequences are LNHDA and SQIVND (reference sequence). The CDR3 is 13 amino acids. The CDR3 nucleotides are TGTGCCAGTAGTACCGGACAGGGGAGTGAGCAGTTCTTC. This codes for CASSTGQGSEQFF.

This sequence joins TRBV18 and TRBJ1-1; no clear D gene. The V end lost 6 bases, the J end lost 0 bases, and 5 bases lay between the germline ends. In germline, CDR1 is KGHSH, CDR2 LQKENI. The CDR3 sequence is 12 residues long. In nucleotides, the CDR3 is TGTGCCAGCTCCGCAATGAACACTGAAGCTTTCTTT. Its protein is CASSAMNTEAFF.

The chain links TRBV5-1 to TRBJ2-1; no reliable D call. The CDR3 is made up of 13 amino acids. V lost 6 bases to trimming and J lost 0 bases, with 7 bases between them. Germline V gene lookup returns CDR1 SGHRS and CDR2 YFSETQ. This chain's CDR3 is CASKASSYNEQFF. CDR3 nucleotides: TGCGCCAGCAAGGCGAGCTCCTACAATGAGCAGTTCTTC.

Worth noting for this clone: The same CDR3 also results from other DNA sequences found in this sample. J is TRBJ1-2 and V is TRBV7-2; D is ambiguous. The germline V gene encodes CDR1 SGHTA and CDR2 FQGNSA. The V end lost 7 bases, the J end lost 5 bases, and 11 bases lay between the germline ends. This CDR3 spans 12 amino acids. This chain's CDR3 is CASTPGSYGYTF. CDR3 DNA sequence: TGTGCCAGCACCCCCGGCTCGTATGGCTACACCTTC.

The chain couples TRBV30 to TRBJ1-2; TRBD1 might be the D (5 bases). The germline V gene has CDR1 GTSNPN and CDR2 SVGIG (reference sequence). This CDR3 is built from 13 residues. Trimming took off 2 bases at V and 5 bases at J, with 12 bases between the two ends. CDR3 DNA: TGTGCCTGGAGTCGGGGGGAGGGGTATGGCTACACCTTC. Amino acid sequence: CAWSRGEGYGYTF.

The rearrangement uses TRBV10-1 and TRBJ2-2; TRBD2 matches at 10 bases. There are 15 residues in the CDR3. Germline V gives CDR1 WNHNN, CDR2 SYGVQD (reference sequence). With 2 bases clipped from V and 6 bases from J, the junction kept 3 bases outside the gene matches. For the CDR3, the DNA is TGCGCCAGCAGTGAGAGCGGGAGGGCCTCCGGGGAGCTGTTTTTT. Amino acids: CASSESGRASGELFF.

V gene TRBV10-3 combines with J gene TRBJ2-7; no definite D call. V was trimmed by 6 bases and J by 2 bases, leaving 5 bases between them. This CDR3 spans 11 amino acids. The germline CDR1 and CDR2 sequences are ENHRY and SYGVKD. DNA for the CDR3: TGTGCCATCAGAAACACCTACGAGCAGTACTTC. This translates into CAIRNTYEQYF.

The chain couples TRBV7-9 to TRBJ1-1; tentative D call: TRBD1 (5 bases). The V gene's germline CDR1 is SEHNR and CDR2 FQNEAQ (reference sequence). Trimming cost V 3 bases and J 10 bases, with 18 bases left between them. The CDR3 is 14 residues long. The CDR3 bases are TGTGCCAGCAGCTTGGTGGGCGCGGTCCAGGGAGCTTTCTTT. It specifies CASSLVGAVQGAFF.

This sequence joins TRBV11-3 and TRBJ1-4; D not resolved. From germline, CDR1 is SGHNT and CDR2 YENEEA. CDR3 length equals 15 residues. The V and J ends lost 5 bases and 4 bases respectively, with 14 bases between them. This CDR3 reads CASSPRRGNNEKLFF. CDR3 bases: TGTGCCAGCAGCCCCCGACGGGGTAATAATGAAAAACTGTTTTTT.

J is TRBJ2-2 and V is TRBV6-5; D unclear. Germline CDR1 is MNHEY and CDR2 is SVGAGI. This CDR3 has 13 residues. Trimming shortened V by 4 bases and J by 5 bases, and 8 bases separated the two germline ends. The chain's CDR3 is CASSLTWTGELFF. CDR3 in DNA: TGTGCCAGCAGTTTAACTTGGACCGGGGAGCTGTTTTTT.

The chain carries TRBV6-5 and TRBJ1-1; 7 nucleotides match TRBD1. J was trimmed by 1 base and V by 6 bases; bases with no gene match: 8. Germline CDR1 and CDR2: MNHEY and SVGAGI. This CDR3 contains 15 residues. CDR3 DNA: TGTGCCAGCAGAGGGGGACAGAAATCGAACACTGAAGCTTTCTTT. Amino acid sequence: CASRGGQKSNTEAFF.

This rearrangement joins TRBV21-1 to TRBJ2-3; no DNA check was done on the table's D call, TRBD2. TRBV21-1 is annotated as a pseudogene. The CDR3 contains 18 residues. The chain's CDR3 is CASSSLPNTRRDLDTQYF. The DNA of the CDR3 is TGTGCCAGCAGCAGTCTCCCTAATACCAGGAGGGATTTAGATACGCAGTATTTT.

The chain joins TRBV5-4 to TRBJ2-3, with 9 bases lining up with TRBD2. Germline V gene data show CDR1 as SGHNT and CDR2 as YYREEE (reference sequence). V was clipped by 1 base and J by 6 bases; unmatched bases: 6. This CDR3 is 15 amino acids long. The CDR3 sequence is CASSLKLAGTDTQYF. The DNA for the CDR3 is TGTGCCAGCAGCTTGAAGCTAGCGGGAACCGATACGCAGTATTTT.

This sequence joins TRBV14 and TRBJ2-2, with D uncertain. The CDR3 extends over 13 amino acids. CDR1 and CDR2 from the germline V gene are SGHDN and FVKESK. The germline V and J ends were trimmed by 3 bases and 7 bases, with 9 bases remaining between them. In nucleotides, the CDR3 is TGTGCCAGCAGCCAGCAAATGGGCGGGGAGCTGTTTTTT. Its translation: CASSQQMGGELFF.

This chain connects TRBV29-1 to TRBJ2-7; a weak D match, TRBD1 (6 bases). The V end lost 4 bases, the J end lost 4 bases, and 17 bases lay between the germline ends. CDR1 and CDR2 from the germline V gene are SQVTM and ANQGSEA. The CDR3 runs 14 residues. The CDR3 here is CSVAEKTGFYEQYF. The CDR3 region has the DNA TGCAGCGTTGCCGAAAAGACAGGATTTTACGAGCAGTACTTC.

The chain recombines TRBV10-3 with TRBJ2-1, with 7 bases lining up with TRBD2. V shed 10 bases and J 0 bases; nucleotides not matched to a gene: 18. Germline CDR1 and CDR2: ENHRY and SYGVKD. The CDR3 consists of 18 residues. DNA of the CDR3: TGTGCCACCTGTAGCGGGCTGAACCGATTTAGCTCCTACAATGAGCAGTTCTTC. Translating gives CATCSGLNRFSSYNEQFF.

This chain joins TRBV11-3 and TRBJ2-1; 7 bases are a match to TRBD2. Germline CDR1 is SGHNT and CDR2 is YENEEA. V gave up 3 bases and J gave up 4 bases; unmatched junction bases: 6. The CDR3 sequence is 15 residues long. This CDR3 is CASSLSGAGYNEQFF. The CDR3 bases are TGTGCCAGCAGCTTGAGCGGGGCGGGGTACAATGAGCAGTTCTTC.

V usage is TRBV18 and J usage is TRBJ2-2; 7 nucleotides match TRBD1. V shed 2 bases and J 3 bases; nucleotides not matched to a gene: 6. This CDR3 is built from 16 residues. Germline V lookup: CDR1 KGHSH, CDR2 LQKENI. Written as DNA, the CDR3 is TGTGCCAGCTCACCAAATCCGGGACAGTACACCGGGGAGCTGTTTTTT. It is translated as CASSPNPGQYTGELFF.

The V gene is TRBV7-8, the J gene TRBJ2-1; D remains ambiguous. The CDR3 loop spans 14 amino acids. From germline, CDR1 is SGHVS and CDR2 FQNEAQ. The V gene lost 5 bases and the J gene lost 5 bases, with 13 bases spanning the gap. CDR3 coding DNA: TGTGCCAGCAGCCACAAGTTCTGGGACAATGAGCAGTTCTTC. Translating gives CASSHKFWDNEQFF.